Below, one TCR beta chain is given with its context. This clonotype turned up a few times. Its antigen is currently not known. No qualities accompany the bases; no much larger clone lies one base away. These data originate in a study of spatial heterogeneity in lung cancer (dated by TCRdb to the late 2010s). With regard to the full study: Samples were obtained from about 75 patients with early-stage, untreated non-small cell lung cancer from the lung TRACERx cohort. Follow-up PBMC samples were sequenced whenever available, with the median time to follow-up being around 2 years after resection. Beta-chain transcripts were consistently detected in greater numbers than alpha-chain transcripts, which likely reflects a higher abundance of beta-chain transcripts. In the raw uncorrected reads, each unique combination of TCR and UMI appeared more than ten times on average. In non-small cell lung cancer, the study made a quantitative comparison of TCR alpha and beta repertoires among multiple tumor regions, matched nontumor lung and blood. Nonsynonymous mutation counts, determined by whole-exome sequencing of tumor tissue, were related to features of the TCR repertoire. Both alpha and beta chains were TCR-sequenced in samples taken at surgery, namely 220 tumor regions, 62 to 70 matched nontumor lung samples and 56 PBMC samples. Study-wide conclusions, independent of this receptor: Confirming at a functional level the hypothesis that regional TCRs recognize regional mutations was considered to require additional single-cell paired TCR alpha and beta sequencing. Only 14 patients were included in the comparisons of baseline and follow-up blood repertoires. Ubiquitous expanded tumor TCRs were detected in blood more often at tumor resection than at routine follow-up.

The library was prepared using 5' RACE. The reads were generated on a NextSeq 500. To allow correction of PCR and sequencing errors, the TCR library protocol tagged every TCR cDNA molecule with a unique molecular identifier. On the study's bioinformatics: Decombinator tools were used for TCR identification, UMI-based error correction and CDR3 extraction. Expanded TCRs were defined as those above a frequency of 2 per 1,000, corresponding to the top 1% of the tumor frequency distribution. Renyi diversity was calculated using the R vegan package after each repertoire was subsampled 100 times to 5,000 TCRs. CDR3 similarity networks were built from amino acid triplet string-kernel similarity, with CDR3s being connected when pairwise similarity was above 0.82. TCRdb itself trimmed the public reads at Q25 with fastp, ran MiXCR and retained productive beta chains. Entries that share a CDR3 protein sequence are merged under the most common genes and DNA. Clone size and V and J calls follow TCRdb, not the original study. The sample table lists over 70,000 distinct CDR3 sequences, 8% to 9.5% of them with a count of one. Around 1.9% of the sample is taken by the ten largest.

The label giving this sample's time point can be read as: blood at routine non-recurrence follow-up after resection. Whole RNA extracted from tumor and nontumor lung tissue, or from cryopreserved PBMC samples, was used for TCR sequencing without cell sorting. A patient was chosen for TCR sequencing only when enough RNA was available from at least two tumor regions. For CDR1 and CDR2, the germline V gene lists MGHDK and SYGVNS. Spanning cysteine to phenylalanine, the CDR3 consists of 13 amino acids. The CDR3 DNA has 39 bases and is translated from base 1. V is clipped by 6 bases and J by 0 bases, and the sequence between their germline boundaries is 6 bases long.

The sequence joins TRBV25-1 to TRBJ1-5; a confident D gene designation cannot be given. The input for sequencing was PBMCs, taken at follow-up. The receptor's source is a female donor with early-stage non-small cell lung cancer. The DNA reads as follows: TGTGCCAGCAGCGACGGTAGCAATCAGCCCCAGCATTTT. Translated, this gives CASSDGSNQPQHF.